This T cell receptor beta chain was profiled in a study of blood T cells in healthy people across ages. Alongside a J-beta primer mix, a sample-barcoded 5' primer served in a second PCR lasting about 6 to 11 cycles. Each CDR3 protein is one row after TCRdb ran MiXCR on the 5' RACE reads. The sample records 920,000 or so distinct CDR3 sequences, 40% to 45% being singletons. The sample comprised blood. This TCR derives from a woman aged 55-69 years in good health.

CDR3 loop: CSVGGLDTTGGGYTF. The CDR3 DNA sequence: TGCAGCGTTGGAGGCCTGGACACAACGGGGGGGGGCTACACCTTC. The chain carries TRBV29-1 and TRBJ1-2, with D perhaps matching TRBD1 (5 bases). Germline V gene sequence: CDR1 SQVTM, CDR2 ANQGSEA. This CDR3 region has 15 residues. V shed 4 bases and J shed 8 bases, with 23 bases lying between them.